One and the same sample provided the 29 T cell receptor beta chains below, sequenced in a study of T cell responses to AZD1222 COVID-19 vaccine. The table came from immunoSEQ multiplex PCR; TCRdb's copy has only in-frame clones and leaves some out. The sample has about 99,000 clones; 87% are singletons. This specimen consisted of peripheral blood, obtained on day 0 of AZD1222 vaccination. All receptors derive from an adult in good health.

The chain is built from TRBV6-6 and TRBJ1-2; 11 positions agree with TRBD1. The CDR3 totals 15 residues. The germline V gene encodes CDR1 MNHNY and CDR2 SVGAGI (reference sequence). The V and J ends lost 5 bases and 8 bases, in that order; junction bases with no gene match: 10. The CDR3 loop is CASSPQDRGQVGYTF. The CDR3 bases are TGTGCCAGCAGTCCCCAGGACAGGGGGCAGGTCGGCTACACCTTC.

The CDR3 reads CASSQSAPMGRGPHYGYTF. In nucleotides, the CDR3 is TGCGCCAGCAGTCAATCCGCCCCCATGGGCAGGGGGCCCCACTATGGCTACACCTTC. The chain uses TRBV23-1 and TRBJ1-2, with 8 bases identical to TRBD1. TRBV23-1 is identified as an open reading frame with a role that is uncertain. The CDR3 is 19 residues long. V gave up 0 bases and J gave up 3 bases; unmatched junction bases: 15.

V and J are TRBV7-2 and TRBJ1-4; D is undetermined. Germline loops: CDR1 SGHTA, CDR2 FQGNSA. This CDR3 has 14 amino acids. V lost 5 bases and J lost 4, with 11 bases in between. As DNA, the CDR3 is TGTGCCAGCAGCCTCAGGATCTTTAATGAAAAACTGTTTTTT. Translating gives CASSLRIFNEKLFF. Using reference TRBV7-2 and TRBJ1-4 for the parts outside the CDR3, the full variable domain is GAGVSQSPSNKVTEKGKDVELRCDPISGHTALYWYRQSLGQGLEFLIYFQGNSAPDKSGLPSDRFSAERTGGSVSTLTIQRTQQEDSAVYLCASSLRIFNEKLFFGSGTQLSVL.

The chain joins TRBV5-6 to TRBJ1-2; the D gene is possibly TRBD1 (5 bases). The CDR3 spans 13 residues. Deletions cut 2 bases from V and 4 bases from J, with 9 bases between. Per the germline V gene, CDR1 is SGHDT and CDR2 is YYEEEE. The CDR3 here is CASSLSGAYGYTF. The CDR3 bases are TGTGCCAGCAGCTTATCCGGGGCCTATGGCTACACCTTC.

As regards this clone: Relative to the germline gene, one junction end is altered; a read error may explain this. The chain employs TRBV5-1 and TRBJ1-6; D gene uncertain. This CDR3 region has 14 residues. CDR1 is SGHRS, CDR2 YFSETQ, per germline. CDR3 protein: CASSLAGEPSPLHF. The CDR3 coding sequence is TGTGCCAGCAGCTTGGCCGGAGAGCCTTCACCCCTCCACTTT.

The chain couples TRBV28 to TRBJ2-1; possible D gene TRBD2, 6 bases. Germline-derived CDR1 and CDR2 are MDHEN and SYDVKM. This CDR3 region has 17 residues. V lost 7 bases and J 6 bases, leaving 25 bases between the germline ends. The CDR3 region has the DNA TGTGCCAGCACCGGGCCCTCTCTCGGGAGAGGGTTCAATGAGCAGTTCTTC. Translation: CASTGPSLGRGFNEQFF.

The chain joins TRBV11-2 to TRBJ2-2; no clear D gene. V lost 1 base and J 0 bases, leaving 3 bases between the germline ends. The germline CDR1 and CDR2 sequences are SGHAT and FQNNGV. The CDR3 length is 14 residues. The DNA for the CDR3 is TGTGCCAGCAGCTTAGTCGCGAACACCGGGGAGCTGTTTTTT. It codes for CASSLVANTGELFF. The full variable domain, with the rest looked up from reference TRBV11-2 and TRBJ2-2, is EAGVAQSPRYKIIEKRQSVAFWCNPISGHATLYWYQQILGQGPKLLIQFQNNGVVDDSQLPKDRFSAERLKGVDSTLKIQPAKLEDSAVYLCASSLVANTGELFFGEGSRLTVL.

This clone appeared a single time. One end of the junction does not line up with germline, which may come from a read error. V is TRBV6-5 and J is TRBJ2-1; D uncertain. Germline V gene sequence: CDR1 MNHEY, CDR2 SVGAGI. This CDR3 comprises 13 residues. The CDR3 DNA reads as TGTGCCAGCAGCTACTCTCCCTACAATGAGCAGTTCTTC. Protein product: CASSYSPYNEQFF.

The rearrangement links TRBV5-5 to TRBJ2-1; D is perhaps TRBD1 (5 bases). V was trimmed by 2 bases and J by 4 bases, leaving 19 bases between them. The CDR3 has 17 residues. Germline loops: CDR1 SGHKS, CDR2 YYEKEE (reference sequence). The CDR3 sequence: CASSFTENRMGYNEQFF. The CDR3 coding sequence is TGTGCCAGCAGCTTTACGGAGAACAGGATGGGGTACAATGAGCAGTTCTTC.

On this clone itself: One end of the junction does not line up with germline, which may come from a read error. CDR3 nucleotide sequence: TGTGCCAGCAGGGAAGACAGACACACTGAAGCTTTCTTT. Its translation is CASREDRHTEAFF. This chain links TRBV2 with TRBJ1-1; D is perhaps TRBD1 (5 bases). The CDR3 is 13 amino acids. In germline, CDR1 is SNHLY, CDR2 FYNNEI.

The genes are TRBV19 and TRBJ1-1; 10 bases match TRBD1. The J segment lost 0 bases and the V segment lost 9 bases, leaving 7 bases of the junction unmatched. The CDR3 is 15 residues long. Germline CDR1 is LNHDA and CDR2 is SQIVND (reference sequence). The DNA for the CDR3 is TGTGCCAGCTCGACAGGGGGCCTTATGAACACTGAAGCTTTCTTT. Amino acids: CASSTGGLMNTEAFF.

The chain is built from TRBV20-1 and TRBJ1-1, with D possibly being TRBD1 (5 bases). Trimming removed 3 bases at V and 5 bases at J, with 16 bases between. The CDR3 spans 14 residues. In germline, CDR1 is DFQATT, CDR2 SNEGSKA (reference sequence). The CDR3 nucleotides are TGCAGTGCTAGTATTGGGGGAGTACGTACTGAAGCTTTCTTT. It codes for CSASIGGVRTEAFF.

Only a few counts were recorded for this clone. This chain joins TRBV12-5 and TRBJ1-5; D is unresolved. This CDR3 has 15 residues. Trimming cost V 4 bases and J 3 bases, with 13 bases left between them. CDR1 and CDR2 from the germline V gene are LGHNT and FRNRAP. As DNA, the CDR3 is TGTGCTAGTGGTTCCCCCATGGGTCTCAATCAGCCCCAGCATTTT. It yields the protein CASGSPMGLNQPQHF.

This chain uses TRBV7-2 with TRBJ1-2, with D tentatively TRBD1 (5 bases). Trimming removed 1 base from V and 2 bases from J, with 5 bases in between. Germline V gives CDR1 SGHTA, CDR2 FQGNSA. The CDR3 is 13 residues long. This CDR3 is CASSLGQNYGYTF. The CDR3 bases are TGTGCCAGCAGCTTAGGACAGAACTATGGCTACACCTTC.

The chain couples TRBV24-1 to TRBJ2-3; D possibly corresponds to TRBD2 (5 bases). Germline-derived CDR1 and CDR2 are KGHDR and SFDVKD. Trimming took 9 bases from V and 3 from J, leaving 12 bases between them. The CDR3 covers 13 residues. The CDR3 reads CATEGRHTDTQYF. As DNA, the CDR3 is TGTGCCACCGAGGGCAGGCATACAGATACGCAGTATTTT.

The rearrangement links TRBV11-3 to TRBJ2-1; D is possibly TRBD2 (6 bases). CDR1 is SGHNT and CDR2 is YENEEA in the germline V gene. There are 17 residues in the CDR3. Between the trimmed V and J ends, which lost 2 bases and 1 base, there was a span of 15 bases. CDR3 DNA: TGTGCCAGCAGCTTATCTGTCGGGAGAGGGTCCTACAATGAGCAGTTCTTC. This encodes CASSLSVGRGSYNEQFF.

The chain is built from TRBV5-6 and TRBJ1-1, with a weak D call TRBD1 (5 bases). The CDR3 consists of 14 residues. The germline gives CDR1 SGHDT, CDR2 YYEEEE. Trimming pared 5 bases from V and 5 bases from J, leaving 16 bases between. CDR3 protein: CASSSGPWGTEAFF. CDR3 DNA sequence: TGTGCCAGCAGTTCGGGCCCCTGGGGGACTGAAGCTTTCTTT.

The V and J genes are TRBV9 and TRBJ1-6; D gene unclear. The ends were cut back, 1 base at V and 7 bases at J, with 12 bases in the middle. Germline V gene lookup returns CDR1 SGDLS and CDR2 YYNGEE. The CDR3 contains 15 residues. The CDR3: CASSVRAGTNSPLHF. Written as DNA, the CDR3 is TGTGCCAGCAGCGTAAGGGCAGGCACGAATTCACCCCTCCACTTT.

The CDR3 DNA is TGTGCCAGCAGCTTGGCGGTGCAGGGCTTTGAAAAACTGTTTTTT. Translating gives CASSLAVQGFEKLFF. The V gene is TRBV5-5, the J gene TRBJ1-4; D may be TRBD1 (5 bases). V was clipped by 0 bases and J by 7 bases, with 13 bases between them. Germline CDR1 reads SGHKS; CDR2 reads YYEKEE (reference sequence). The length of the CDR3 is 15 residues. Drawing the rest from reference TRBV5-5 and TRBJ1-4, the complete variable domain is DAGVTQSPTHLIKTRGQQVTLRCSPISGHKSVSWYQQVLGQGPQFIFQYYEKEERGRGNFPDRFSARQFPNYSSELNVNALLLGDSALYLCASSLAVQGFEKLFFGSGTQLSVL.

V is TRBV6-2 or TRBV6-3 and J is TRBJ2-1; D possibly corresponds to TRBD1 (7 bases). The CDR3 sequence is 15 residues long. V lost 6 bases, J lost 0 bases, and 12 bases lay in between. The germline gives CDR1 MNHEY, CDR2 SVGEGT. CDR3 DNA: TGTGCCAGCAGCAACAGGGGAGGCTCCTACAATGAGCAGTTCTTC. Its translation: CASSNRGGSYNEQFF.

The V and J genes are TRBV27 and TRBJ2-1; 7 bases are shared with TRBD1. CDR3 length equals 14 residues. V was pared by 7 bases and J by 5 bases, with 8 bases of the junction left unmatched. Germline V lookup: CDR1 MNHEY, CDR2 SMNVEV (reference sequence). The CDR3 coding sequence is TGTGCCAGCAACCCGACAGGGTCCGACAATGAGCAGTTCTTC. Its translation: CASNPTGSDNEQFF.

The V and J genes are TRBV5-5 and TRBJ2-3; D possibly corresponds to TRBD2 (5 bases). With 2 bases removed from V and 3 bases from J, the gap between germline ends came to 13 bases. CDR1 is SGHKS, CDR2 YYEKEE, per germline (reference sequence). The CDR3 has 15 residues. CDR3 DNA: TGTGCCAGCAGCTTTTTTGGAGGCCGAACAGATACGCAGTATTTT. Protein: CASSFFGGRTDTQYF.

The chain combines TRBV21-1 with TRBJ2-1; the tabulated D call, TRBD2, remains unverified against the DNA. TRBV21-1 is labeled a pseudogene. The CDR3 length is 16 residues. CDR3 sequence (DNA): TGTGCCAGCAGCAAAGAGCGTCCGACTACTGTTAATGAGCAGTTCTTC. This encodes CASSKERPTTVNEQFF.

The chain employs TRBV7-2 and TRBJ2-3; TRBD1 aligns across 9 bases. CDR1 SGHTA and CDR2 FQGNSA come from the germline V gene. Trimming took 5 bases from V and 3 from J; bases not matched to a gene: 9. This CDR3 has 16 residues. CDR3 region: CASSLPRDRVTDTQYF. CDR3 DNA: TGTGCCAGCAGCCTCCCCCGGGACAGGGTAACAGATACGCAGTATTTT.

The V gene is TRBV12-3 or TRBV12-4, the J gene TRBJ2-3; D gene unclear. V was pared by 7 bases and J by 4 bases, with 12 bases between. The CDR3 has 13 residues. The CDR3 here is CASTIILSDTQYF. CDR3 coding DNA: TGTGCCAGCACCATCATTTTATCAGATACGCAGTATTTT.

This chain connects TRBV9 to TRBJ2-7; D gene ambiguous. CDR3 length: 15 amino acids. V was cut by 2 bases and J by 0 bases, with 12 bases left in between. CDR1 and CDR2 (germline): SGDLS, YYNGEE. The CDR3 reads CASSVAPQVSYEQYF. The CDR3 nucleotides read TGTGCCAGCAGCGTCGCCCCGCAGGTCTCCTACGAGCAGTACTTC.

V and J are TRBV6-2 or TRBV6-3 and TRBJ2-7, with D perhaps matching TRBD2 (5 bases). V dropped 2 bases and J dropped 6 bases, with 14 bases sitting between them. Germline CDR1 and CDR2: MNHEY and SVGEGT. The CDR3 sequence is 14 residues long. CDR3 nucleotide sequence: TGTGCCAGCAGTTACGGGAGTCCGGGGAGCGAGCAGTACTTC. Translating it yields CASSYGSPGSEQYF.

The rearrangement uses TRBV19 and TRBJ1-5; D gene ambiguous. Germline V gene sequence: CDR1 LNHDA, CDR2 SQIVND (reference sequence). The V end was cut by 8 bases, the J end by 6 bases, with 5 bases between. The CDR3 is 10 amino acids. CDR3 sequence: CASGSQPQHF. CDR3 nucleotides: TGTGCCAGTGGGAGTCAGCCCCAGCATTTT. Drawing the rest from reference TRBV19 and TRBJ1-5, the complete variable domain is DGGITQSPKYLFRKEGQNVTLSCEQNLNHDAMYWYRQDPGQGLRLIYYSQIVNDFQKGDIAEGYSVSREKKESFPLTVTSAQKNPTAFYLCASGSQPQHFGDGTRLSIL.

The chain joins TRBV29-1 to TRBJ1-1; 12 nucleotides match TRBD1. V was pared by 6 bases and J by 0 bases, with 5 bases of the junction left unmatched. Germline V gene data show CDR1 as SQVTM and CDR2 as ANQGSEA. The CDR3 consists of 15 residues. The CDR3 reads CSVGTGGKMNTEAFF. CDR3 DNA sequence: TGCAGCGTCGGGACAGGGGGCAAAATGAACACTGAAGCTTTCTTT.